A single T cell receptor (beta chain) is shown here with its context. The data were obtained in a study of CD8+ T cells in alopecia areata. Treatment specified: oral pan-JAK inhibitor, 5-10 mg twice daily. Extracted RNA was reverse transcribed, and the resulting cDNA served as sequencing template. Here immunoSEQ multiplex PCR was the method, and the copy in TCRdb shows in-frame clones only, minus some. The profile covers some 180,000 clones, with 51% appearing a single time and around 10% taken by the ten largest. V was trimmed by 2 bases and J by 3 bases, leaving 2 bases between them. This CDR3 comprises 12 residues. The V gene's germline CDR1 is SEHNR and CDR2 FQNEAQ (reference sequence).

The chain couples TRBV7-9 to TRBJ1-3, with no clear D. Sequenced material: CD8+ T cells sorted from blood, taken at week 52, from a patient treated with tofacitinib. The source of this sequence is a human donor with alopecia areata. The CDR3 coding sequence is TGTGCCAGCAGCTTACGTGGAAACACCATATATTTT. Its protein product is CASSLRGNTIYF.